The entry below gives a single T cell receptor beta chain sequence along with its context. Assay: immunoSEQ multiplex PCR; the TCRdb copy retains only in-frame clones and omits some. The sample includes about 330,000 clones, around nine tenths of them seen just once. The data were taken from a study of blood T cell repertoires in COVID-19. Study as a whole: Sites in the United States, Italy and Spain provided acute and convalescent COVID-19 samples.

Germline-derived CDR1 and CDR2 are MDHEN and SYDVKM. V was trimmed by 5 bases and J by 5 bases, leaving 7 bases between them. There are 12 residues in the CDR3. This TCR derives from a woman aged 45 to 65 with active or convalescent COVID-19. The sequenced sample consisted of peripheral blood. V is TRBV28 and J is TRBJ2-1; D gene uncertain. The CDR3, as DNA: TGTGCCAGCAGTCGGGTAAACAATGAGCAGTTCTTC. It yields the protein CASSRVNNEQFF. Full variable domain (remainder filled in from reference TRBV28 and TRBJ2-1): DVKVTQSSRYLVKRTGEKVFLECVQDMDHENMFWYRQDPGLGLRLIYFSYDVKMKEKGDIPEGYSVSREKKERFSLILESASTNQTSMYLCASSRVNNEQFFGPGTRLTVL.